These T cell receptor beta chains were read from a single sample in a study of tumor and adjacent non-tumor tissue in lung cancer. TCRdb re-called the multiplex PCR reads with MiXCR, one entry per CDR3 protein. Of about 90,000 distinct CDR3 sequences listed, about 77% are singletons. Sequenced sample: distant non-tumor lung tissue. The origin of the receptors is a woman in her fifties or sixties with non-small cell lung cancer. The CDR3 runs from the conserved cysteine through the conserved F or W. The order of the fields is clone size, J gene, V gene, D gene, CDR3 DNA, CDR3 protein. D genes are given only for firm matches. Rows give clone size only sometimes, using once, few, many, or a class for an expanded clone.

once | TRBJ2-7 | TRBV12-3/TRBV12-4 | - | TGTACCAGCAGTTTAGGTCCCCTAACGGGCTACGAGCGGTACTTC | CTSSLGPLTGYERYF
many | TRBJ2-7 | TRBV28 | - | TGTGCCAGCAGTTTAGGTGGTAGCGACTACGAGCAGTACTTC | CASSLGGSDYEQYF
- | TRBJ2-3 | TRBV11-2 | - | TGTGCCAGTAGCTTAGTCCGGACCACAGATACACAGTATTTT | CASSLVRTTDTQYF
- | TRBJ1-3 | TRBV6-5 | TRBD1 | TGTGCCAGCACCAAATCAGGGGGATATGGAAACACCATATATTTT | CASTKSGGYGNTIYF
- | TRBJ2-7 | TRBV11-2 | TRBD1 | TGTGCTAGCTGCACCGAGACAGGGCGCACCTACGAGCAGTACTTC | CASCTETGRTYEQYF
- | TRBJ2-7 | TRBV29-1 | TRBD1 | TGCAGCGTTTTACTGTCGGACAGGGGATCCTACGAGCAGTACTTT | CSVLLSDRGSYEQYF
- | TRBJ2-7 | TRBV28 | - | TGCGCCAACAGCCGAGAACAGGGCCGTGCCTACGAGCAGTACTTC | CANSREQGRAYEQYF
- | TRBJ2-4 | TRBV6-5 | - | TGTGCCAGCAATTACAGGGAGTACTTC | CASNYREYF
many | TRBJ2-1 | TRBV24-1 | TRBD2 | TGTGCCACCAGTGATGACTCTAGCGGGAGTATTGAGCAGTTCTTC | CATSDDSSGSIEQFF
medium-sized | TRBJ2-1 | TRBV29-1 | - | TGCAGCGTTGAAGACGGACGGGGCCCGTTTAACAATGAGCAGTTCTTC | CSVEDGRGPFNNEQFF
once | TRBJ2-1 | TRBV5-1 | TRBD2 | TGCGCCAGCAGCTTGAGACTAGCGGCGTACAATGAGCAATTCTTC | CASSLRLAAYNEQFF
- | TRBJ1-2 | TRBV6-2/TRBV6-3 | - | TGTACCAGCGATAGAGCGGACGGTGATGGCTACAACTTC | CTSDRADGDGYNF
once | TRBJ2-7 | TRBV10-3 | TRBD1 | TGTTCCATTAGTGAGACTTTGGGGCCCGGACAGGGGCAATACAAGCAGTACTTC | CSISETLGPGQGQYKQYF
- | TRBJ2-2 | TRBV28 | TRBD2 | TGTGCCAGCAGTCCGACTAGCGCGGCTAGGGAGCGGTTTTTT | CASSPTSAARERFF